This T cell receptor (beta chain) comes out of a study of beta chain features in type 1 diabetes. Study-wide results and limits: All four CD4+ subsets of Type 1 diabetes patients contained TCRB CDR3s that were moderately but significantly shorter. Highly expressing activated T cells could be over-counted with a cDNA template.

This clone was seen a handful of times. The antigen is not known. As every portion of the isolated RNA was reverse transcribed, the sequencing read expressed TCRB transcripts. Data came from immunoSEQ multiplex PCR; TCRdb stores just in-frame clones and leaves some out. The table has over 25,000 clones, 45% to 65% seen once. With V trimmed by 3 bases and J by 4 bases, 15 bases remained unmatched. CDR3 length: 18 residues. Germline CDR1 SGHRS, CDR2 YFSETQ. The TCR was taken from a woman between 18 and 29 years old with type 1 diabetes. The specimen sequenced was Tregs from blood. V gene TRBV5-1 combines with J gene TRBJ2-2; 7 nucleotides align to TRBD1. CDR3 protein: CASSWGNTGVSGTGELFF. The CDR3 DNA is TGCGCCAGCAGCTGGGGGAACACAGGGGTTTCGGGCACCGGGGAGCTGTTTTTT.